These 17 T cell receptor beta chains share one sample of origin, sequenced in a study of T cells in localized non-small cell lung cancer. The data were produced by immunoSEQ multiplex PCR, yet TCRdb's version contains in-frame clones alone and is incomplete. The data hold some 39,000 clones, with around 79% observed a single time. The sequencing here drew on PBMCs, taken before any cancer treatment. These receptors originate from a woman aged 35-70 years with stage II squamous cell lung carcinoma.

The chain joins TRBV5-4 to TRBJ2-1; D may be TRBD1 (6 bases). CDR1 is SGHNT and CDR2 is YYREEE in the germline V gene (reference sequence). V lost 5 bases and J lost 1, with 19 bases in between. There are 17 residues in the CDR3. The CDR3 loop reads CASREAGVGRSYNEQFF. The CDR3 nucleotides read TGTGCCAGCAGGGAGGCAGGGGTGGGTAGATCCTACAATGAGCAGTTCTTC.

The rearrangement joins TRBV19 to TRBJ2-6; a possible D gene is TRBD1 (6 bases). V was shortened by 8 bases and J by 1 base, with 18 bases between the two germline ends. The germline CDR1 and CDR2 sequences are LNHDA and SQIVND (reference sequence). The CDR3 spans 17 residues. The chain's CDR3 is CASADNTGSSGANVLTF. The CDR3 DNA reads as TGTGCCAGTGCCGACAACACAGGGTCGTCTGGGGCCAACGTCCTGACTTTC.

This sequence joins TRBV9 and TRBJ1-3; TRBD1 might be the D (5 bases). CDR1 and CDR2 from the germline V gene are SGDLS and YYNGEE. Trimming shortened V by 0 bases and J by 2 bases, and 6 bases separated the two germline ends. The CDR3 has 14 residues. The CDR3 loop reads CASSVEGTGNTIYF. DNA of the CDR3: TGTGCCAGCAGCGTAGAGGGGACTGGAAACACCATATATTTT.

CDR3 region: CASSIALTIMGTEAFF. The CDR3 DNA follows: TGTGCCAGTAGTATTGCCCTGACGATCATGGGCACTGAAGCTTTCTTT. The chain uses TRBV19 and TRBJ1-1; D call uncertain. V was pared by 3 bases and J by 4 bases, with 18 bases between. The CDR3 spans 16 residues. CDR1 is LNHDA, CDR2 SQIVND, per germline (reference sequence).

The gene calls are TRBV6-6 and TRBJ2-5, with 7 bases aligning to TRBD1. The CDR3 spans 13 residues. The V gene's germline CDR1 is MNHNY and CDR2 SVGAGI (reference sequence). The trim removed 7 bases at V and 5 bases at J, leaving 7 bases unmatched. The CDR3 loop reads CASTTSGGETQYF. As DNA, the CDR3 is TGTGCCAGCACCACGTCAGGGGGTGAGACCCAGTACTTC.

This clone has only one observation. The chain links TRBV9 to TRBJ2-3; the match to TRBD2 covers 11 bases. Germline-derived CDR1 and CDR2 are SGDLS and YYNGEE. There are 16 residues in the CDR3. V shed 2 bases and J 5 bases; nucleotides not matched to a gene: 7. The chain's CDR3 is CASSVLSGGAQDTQYF. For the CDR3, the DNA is TGTGCCAGCAGCGTCCTTAGCGGGGGGGCCCAAGATACGCAGTATTTT.

In nucleotides, the CDR3 is TGCGCCAGCAGCTTGGGGGTAACCCAAGAGACCCAGTACTTC. It specifies CASSLGVTQETQYF. The V and J genes are TRBV5-1 and TRBJ2-5; no clear D gene. CDR3 size: 14 residues. V was cut by 0 bases and J by 1 base, with 7 bases left in between. Germline V gene lookup returns CDR1 SGHRS and CDR2 YFSETQ.

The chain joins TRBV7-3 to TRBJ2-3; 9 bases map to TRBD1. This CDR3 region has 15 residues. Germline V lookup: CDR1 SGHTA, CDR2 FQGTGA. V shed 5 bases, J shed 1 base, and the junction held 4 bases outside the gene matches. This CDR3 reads CASSPRTGGTDTQYF. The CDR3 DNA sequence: TGTGCCAGCAGCCCGAGGACAGGGGGCACAGATACGCAGTATTTT.

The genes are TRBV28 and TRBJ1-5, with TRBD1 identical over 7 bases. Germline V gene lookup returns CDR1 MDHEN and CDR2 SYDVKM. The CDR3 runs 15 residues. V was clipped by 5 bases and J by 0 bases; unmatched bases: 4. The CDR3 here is CASSPGDSSNQPQHF. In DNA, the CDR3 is TGTGCCAGCAGTCCGGGGGACAGTAGCAATCAGCCCCAGCATTTT.

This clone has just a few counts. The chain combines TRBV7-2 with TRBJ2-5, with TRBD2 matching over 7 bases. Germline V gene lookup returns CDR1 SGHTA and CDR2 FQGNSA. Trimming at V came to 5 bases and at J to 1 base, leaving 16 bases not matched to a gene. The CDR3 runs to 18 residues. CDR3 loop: CASSRTRLADVSQETQYF. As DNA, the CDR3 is TGTGCCAGCAGCCGGACGAGACTAGCAGACGTCAGCCAAGAGACCCAGTACTTC.

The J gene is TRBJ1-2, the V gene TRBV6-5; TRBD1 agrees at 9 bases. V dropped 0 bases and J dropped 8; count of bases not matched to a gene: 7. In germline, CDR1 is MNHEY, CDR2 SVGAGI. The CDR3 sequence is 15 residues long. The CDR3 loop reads CASSYSPPGQGGYTF. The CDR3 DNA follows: TGTGCCAGCAGTTACTCCCCCCCGGGACAGGGAGGCTACACCTTC.

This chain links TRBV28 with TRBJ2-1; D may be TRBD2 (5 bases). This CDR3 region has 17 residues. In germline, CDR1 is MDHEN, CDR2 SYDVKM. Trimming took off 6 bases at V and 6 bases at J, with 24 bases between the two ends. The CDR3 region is CASSLPGSTYRINEQFF. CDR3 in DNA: TGTGCCAGCAGCCTTCCGGGATCGACTTACCGAATCAATGAGCAGTTCTTC.

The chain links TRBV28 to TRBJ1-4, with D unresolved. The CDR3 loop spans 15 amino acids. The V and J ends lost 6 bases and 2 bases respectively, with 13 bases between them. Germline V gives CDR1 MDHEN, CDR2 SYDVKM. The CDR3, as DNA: TGTGCCAGCAGACCCGATTCGTGGACTAATGAAAAACTGTTTTTT. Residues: CASRPDSWTNEKLFF.

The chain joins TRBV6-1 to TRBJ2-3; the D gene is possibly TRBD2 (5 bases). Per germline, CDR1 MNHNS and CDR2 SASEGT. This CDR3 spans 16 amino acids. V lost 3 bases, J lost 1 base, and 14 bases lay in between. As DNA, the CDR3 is TGTGCCAGCAGTGAGAGTCTTGAGGGAGGCACAGATACGCAGTATTTT. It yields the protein CASSESLEGGTDTQYF.

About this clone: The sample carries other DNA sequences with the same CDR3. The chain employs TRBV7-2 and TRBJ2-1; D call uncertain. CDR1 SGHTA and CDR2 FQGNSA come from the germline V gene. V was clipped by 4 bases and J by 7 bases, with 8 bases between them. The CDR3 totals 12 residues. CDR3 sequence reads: CASSSSFNEQFF. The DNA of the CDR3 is TGTGCCAGCAGCTCAAGCTTTAATGAGCAGTTCTTC.

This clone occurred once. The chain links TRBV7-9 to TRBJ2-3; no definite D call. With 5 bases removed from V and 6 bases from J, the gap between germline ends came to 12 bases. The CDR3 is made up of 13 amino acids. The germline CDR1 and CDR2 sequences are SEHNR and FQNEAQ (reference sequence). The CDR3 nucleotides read TGTGCCAGCAGCCAACTCCTGTATGATACGCAGTATTTT. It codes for CASSQLLYDTQYF.

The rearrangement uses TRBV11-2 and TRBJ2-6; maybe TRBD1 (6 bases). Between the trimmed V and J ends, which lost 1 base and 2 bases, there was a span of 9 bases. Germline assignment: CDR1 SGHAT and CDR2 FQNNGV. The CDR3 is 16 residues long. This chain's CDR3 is CASSLVGAPGANVLTF. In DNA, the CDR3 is TGTGCCAGCAGCTTAGTGGGGGCCCCTGGGGCCAACGTCCTGACTTTC.